The 27 T cell receptor beta chains below come from one sample, sequenced in a study of T cell responses to AZD1222 COVID-19 vaccine. Using immunoSEQ multiplex PCR, the repertoire was profiled, and TCRdb retains in-frame clones only, with some absent. The profile shows 95,000 to 100,000 clones, 88% of them singletons. Sequencing was performed on peripheral blood, taken 28 days after the second AZD1222 dose. These receptors were collected from an adult who received the AZD1222 COVID-19 vaccine.

This clone was seen just once. This CDR3 reads CASSSSGTDTQYF. DNA of the CDR3: TGCGCCAGCAGTAGTTCAGGGACAGATACGCAGTATTTT. The chain couples TRBV10-1 to TRBJ2-3; possibly TRBD1 for D (5 bases). Germline V gene sequence: CDR1 WNHNN, CDR2 SYGVQD (reference sequence). The CDR3 spans 13 residues. Trimming took 5 bases from V and 3 from J, leaving 9 bases between them.

The chain combines TRBV28 with TRBJ1-5; the D is unclear. The V end was cut by 6 bases, the J end by 0 bases, with 15 bases between. Per germline, CDR1 MDHEN and CDR2 SYDVKM. The CDR3 has 16 residues. The CDR3: CASSPRTYYSNQPQHF. The CDR3 nucleotides are TGTGCCAGCAGCCCACGGACTTACTATAGCAATCAGCCCCAGCATTTT.

V and J are TRBV5-4 and TRBJ2-2; perhaps TRBD2 as D (5 bases). Trimming left V 1 base short and J 6 bases short, with 16 bases between. This CDR3 is 16 amino acids long. CDR1 and CDR2 from the germline V gene are SGHNT and YYREEE (reference sequence). The CDR3 here is CASSLRPAAVAGELFF. CDR3 in DNA: TGTGCCAGCAGCTTGAGGCCAGCGGCGGTTGCCGGGGAGCTGTTTTTT.

The chain uses TRBV3-1 (or the pseudogene TRBV3-2) and TRBJ2-7; no reliable D call. V was clipped by 1 base and J by 7 bases, with 11 bases between them. CDR1 LGHDT and CDR2 YNNKEL come from the germline V gene (reference sequence). The CDR3 length is 13 residues. The CDR3 reads CASSQGLIHEQYF. In DNA, the CDR3 is TGTGCCAGCAGCCAAGGGCTGATCCATGAGCAGTACTTC.

Here the CDR3 DNA reads TGTGCCAGTAGTTGGTCCGAAAGATCGGTGAACACTGAAGCTTTCTTT. Translated: CASSWSERSVNTEAFF. V is TRBV19 and J is TRBJ1-1; D unclear. CDR1 is LNHDA and CDR2 is SQIVND in the germline V gene (reference sequence). The CDR3 runs to 16 residues. Trimming removed 5 bases at V and 0 bases at J, with 16 bases between.

This chain connects TRBV9 to TRBJ2-2; tentative D call: TRBD1 (5 bases). CDR1 is SGDLS and CDR2 is YYNGEE in the germline V gene. This CDR3 has 11 amino acids. V was pared by 7 bases and J by 8 bases, with 9 bases between. In nucleotides, the CDR3 is TGTGCCAGCTCTCAGGGAGGGGAGCTGTTTTTT. Protein product: CASSQGGELFF.

As DNA, the CDR3 is TGTGCCTGGAGTGTACCGGGTGGGACAGGGGGTGAAAAACTGTTTTTT. It translates to CAWSVPGGTGGEKLFF. The chain joins TRBV30 to TRBJ1-4, with TRBD1 identical over 11 bases. The ends lost 0 bases at V and 7 bases at J; junction bases unmatched: 7. This CDR3 contains 16 residues. Germline V gene data show CDR1 as GTSNPN and CDR2 as SVGIG (reference sequence).

The V gene is TRBV25-1, the J gene TRBJ2-7, with TRBD2 matching 7 bases. V lost 0 bases, J lost 4 bases, and 9 bases stayed unmatched. This CDR3 is built from 16 residues. Looked up from germline, CDR1 is MGHDK and CDR2 is SYGVNS. The CDR3 protein is CASSEYSAGYWYEQYF. CDR3 coding DNA: TGTGCCAGCAGTGAATATTCAGCGGGGTACTGGTACGAGCAGTACTTC.

This clone has a handful of counts. CDR3 amino acids: CASSGTGMGTDTQYF. CDR3 sequence (DNA): TGCGCCAGCAGCGGAACAGGGATGGGCACAGATACGCAGTATTTT. The chain carries TRBV5-1 and TRBJ2-3, with D perhaps TRBD1 (6 bases). Trimming took off 4 bases at V and 1 base at J, with 13 bases between the two ends. Per the germline V gene, CDR1 is SGHRS and CDR2 is YFSETQ. The CDR3 length is 15 residues.

The rearrangement links TRBV19 to TRBJ2-2, with 9 nucleotides matching TRBD2. The CDR3 covers 16 residues. The V segment lost 5 bases and the J segment 3 bases; nucleotides outside the gene matches: 7. Germline values: CDR1 LNHDA, CDR2 SQIVND (reference sequence). CDR3 DNA: TGTGCCAGTAGTGAAGGGACTAGCTGGGACACCGGGGAGCTGTTTTTT. This gives the protein CASSEGTSWDTGELFF. The full variable domain, rest sourced from reference TRBV19 and TRBJ2-2, is DGGITQSPKYLFRKEGQNVTLSCEQNLNHDAMYWYRQDPGQGLRLIYYSQIVNDFQKGDIAEGYSVSREKKESFPLTVTSAQKNPTAFYLCASSEGTSWDTGELFFGEGSRLTVL.

By frequency in the sample, this clone is medium-sized. The chain couples TRBV5-6 to TRBJ2-3; tentative D call: TRBD2 (6 bases). V was cut by 5 bases and J by 3 bases, with 19 bases left in between. The CDR3 is 16 residues long. Germline V gene sequence: CDR1 SGHDT, CDR2 YYEEEE. The CDR3 DNA is TGTGCCAGCAGTCAGACCCGCTCTAGCGTAACAGATACGCAGTATTTT. Translation gives CASSQTRSSVTDTQYF.

The V and J genes are TRBV19 and TRBJ2-2, with 10 bases fitting TRBD1. Germline V gene lookup returns CDR1 LNHDA and CDR2 SQIVND (reference sequence). This CDR3 has 15 amino acids. V lost 6 bases to trimming and J lost 9 bases; unmatched junction nucleotides: 10. The CDR3 region has the DNA TGTGCCAGTAGAAAACCGGGACAGGGGAACCGGGAGCTGTTTTTT. Protein: CASRKPGQGNRELFF.

This rearrangement joins TRBV10-3 to TRBJ1-6; D call uncertain. Germline CDR1 reads ENHRY; CDR2 reads SYGVKD. This CDR3 is built from 14 residues. Trimming removed 7 bases at V and 5 bases at J, with 12 bases between. The DNA for the CDR3 is TGTGCCATCAAAAAAGGGCAGAATAATTCACCCCTCCACTTT. It encodes CAIKKGQNNSPLHF.

The chain joins TRBV5-4 to TRBJ1-2; no clear D gene. The CDR3 is 14 amino acids. Germline V lookup: CDR1 SGHNT, CDR2 YYREEE (reference sequence). The V end lost 2 bases, the J end lost 3 bases, and 11 bases lay between the germline ends. This chain's CDR3 is CASSFQAVYYGYTF. The CDR3 DNA reads as TGTGCCAGCAGCTTTCAGGCAGTTTACTATGGCTACACCTTC.

The chain joins TRBV12-3 or TRBV12-4 to TRBJ1-1, with no clear D. The CDR3 totals 12 residues. Trimming stripped 4 bases from V and 1 base from J, with 4 bases between. This chain's CDR3 is CASSSRNTEAFF. The CDR3 region has the DNA TGTGCCAGCAGTTCAAGGAACACTGAAGCTTTCTTT.

The gene calls are TRBV19 and TRBJ1-1; D is uncertain. The germline V gene encodes CDR1 LNHDA and CDR2 SQIVND (reference sequence). CDR3 length equals 16 residues. V was trimmed by 3 bases and J by 0 bases, leaving 14 bases between them. The chain's CDR3 is CASSMAGGDMNTEAFF. In DNA, the CDR3 is TGTGCCAGTAGTATGGCTGGCGGAGACATGAACACTGAAGCTTTCTTT.

This clone was counted a few times. J is TRBJ2-5 and V is TRBV27, with D perhaps TRBD1 (6 bases). The germline V gene has CDR1 MNHEY and CDR2 SMNVEV (reference sequence). Trimming left V 1 base short and J 3 bases short, with 21 bases between. The CDR3 totals 18 residues. CDR3 nucleotide sequence: TGTGCCAGCAGTTTATTCGGTGGGTGGTATAGGGACAAAGAGACCCAGTACTTC. Translation: CASSLFGGWYRDKETQYF.

The chain couples TRBV4-1 to TRBJ1-5, with D maybe TRBD1 (5 bases). CDR3 length equals 15 residues. Germline loops: CDR1 MGHRA, CDR2 YSYEKL. V shed 0 bases and J shed 3 bases, with 9 bases lying between them. The DNA of the CDR3 is TGCGCCAGCAGCCAAGACGGAGGGGCCAATCAGCCCCAGCATTTT. The encoded protein is CASSQDGGANQPQHF.

This clone was seen a few times. The V gene is TRBV25-1, the J gene TRBJ1-4; unclear D gene. V dropped 1 base and J dropped 6 bases, with 15 bases sitting between them. CDR3 length: 16 amino acids. Germline V gives CDR1 MGHDK, CDR2 SYGVNS. CDR3 sequence reads: CASSEFAGAGYEKLFF. In DNA form, the CDR3 reads TGTGCCAGCAGTGAATTCGCAGGAGCAGGTTATGAAAAACTGTTTTTT. Full variable domain (missing parts from reference TRBV25-1 and TRBJ1-4): EADIYQTPRYLVIGTGKKITLECSQTMGHDKMYWYQQDPGMELHLIHYSYGVNSTEKGDLSSESTVSRIRTEHFPLTLESARPSHTSQYLCASSEFAGAGYEKLFFGSGTQLSVL.

The chain uses TRBV25-1 and TRBJ1-4, with a possible D match to TRBD1 (6 bases). This CDR3 is 17 amino acids long. Germline V gene sequence: CDR1 MGHDK, CDR2 SYGVNS. V shed 2 bases and J shed 0 bases, with 13 bases lying between them. Here the CDR3 reads CASSERGAYATNEKLFF. The DNA of the CDR3 is TGTGCCAGCAGTGAAAGGGGGGCGTATGCAACTAATGAAAAACTGTTTTTT.

The chain has TRBV5-4 and TRBJ2-1; 7 positions agree with TRBD2. CDR3 length: 13 residues. Germline V lookup: CDR1 SGHNT, CDR2 YYREEE (reference sequence). V lost 2 bases to trimming and J lost 7 bases; unmatched junction nucleotides: 3. CDR3 residues: CASSFPGGNEQFF. The CDR3 DNA sequence: TGTGCCAGCAGCTTTCCCGGGGGGAATGAGCAGTTCTTC.

This clone has just a few counts. The chain carries TRBV29-1 and TRBJ1-2; 7 bases map to TRBD1. The CDR3 runs to 15 residues. Germline CDR1 is SQVTM and CDR2 is ANQGSEA. Trimming cost V 6 bases and J 0 bases; bases outside gene matches: 10. CDR3 protein: CSVASRQGSNYGYTF. CDR3 in DNA: TGCAGCGTCGCGTCCCGACAGGGTTCTAACTATGGCTACACCTTC.

The V call is TRBV5-1, the J call TRBJ1-2; possible D gene TRBD1, 6 bases. The V gene's germline CDR1 is SGHRS and CDR2 YFSETQ. V was pared by 0 bases and J by 5 bases, with 8 bases between. The CDR3 covers 13 residues. CDR3 bases: TGCGCCAGCAGCTTGGACAGGGCATATGGCTACACCTTC. This encodes CASSLDRAYGYTF.

The gene calls are TRBV7-3 and TRBJ2-1, with TRBD2 matching 8 bases. The CDR3 spans 12 residues. Trimming took 5 bases from V and 12 from J; bases not matched to a gene: 6. The V gene's germline CDR1 is SGHTA and CDR2 FQGTGA. CDR3 in DNA: TGTGCCAGCAGCCCGGGACTAGACATGCAGTTCTTC. The encoded protein is CASSPGLDMQFF.

The chain couples TRBV10-2 to TRBJ2-2, with 7 nucleotides matching TRBD2. The CDR3 contains 16 residues. Germline V lookup: CDR1 WSHSY, CDR2 SAAADI. V shed 8 bases, J shed 3 bases, and the junction held 12 bases outside the gene matches. CDR3 in amino acids: CASAGVIQTDTGELFF. DNA for the CDR3: TGCGCCAGCGCGGGGGTCATCCAGACAGACACCGGGGAGCTGTTTTTT.

The chain couples TRBV18 to TRBJ1-1; weak D call: TRBD1 (6 bases). This CDR3 contains 14 residues. CDR1 KGHSH and CDR2 LQKENI come from the germline V gene. Trimming took off 5 bases at V and 1 base at J, with 11 bases between the two ends. The CDR3, as DNA: TGTGCCAGCTCAGGGGTGACAGGGAACACTGAAGCTTTCTTT. It encodes CASSGVTGNTEAFF.

This chain connects TRBV28 to TRBJ1-1; TRBD1 aligns across 7 bases. After removal of 5 bases from V and 5 bases from J, the junction contained 11 bases not matched to a gene. Per the germline V gene, CDR1 is MDHEN and CDR2 is SYDVKM. CDR3 length: 15 residues. CDR3 DNA sequence: TGTGCCAGCAGTCCTAAGACAGGGCGGTGGACTGAAGCTTTCTTT. This gives the protein CASSPKTGRWTEAFF.